This paragraph reports one T cell receptor (beta chain). Repertoires were generated with immunoSEQ multiplex PCR, while TCRdb's copy carries only in-frame clones and drops some. The sample contains some 200,000 clones, roughly four fifths of which appear only once. The CDR3 loop spans 10 amino acids. Trimming left V 3 bases short and J 7 bases short, with 3 bases between. Per germline, CDR1 MDHEN and CDR2 SYDVKM. This sample was taken from a study of blood T cell repertoires in COVID-19. Looking at the study overall: Samples representing acute and convalescent COVID-19 were sourced from the United States, Italy and Spain.

The sequenced sample was peripheral blood. This chain connects TRBV28 to TRBJ1-1, with D uncertain. This sequence originates from a woman between 35 and 50 years old with acute or convalescent COVID-19. CDR3 region: CASSFHEAFF. CDR3 coding DNA: TGTGCCAGCAGTTTCCATGAAGCTTTCTTT.